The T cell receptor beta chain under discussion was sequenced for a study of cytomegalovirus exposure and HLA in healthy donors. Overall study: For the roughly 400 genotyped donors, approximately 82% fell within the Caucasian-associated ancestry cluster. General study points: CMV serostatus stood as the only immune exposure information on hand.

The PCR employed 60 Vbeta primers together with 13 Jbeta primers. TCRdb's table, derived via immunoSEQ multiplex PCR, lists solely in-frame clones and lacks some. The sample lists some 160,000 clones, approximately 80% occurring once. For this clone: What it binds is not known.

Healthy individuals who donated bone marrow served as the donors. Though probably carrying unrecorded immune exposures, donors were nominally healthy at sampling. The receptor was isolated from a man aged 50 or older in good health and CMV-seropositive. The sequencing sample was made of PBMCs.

Here the CDR3 reads CASSLGTASGFSTDTQYF. In DNA form, the CDR3 reads TGTGCCAGCAGCTTGGGTACGGCTAGCGGGTTTTCCACAGATACGCAGTATTTT. The V and J genes are TRBV5-4 and TRBJ2-3, with TRBD2 matching 8 bases. The CDR3 is made up of 18 amino acids. Germline V gives CDR1 SGHNT, CDR2 YYREEE (reference sequence). J lost 2 bases, V lost 0 bases, and 11 bases had no gene match.